The TCR beta chain under discussion was sequenced for a study of blood T cell repertoires in COVID-19. Participants were placed into cohorts based on the clinical history they reported. Before being deemed recovered, Cohort 3 donors had two negative PCRs, clearance, or symptom resolution. Germline assignment: CDR1 LGHDT and CDR2 YNNKEL (reference sequence). The CDR3 covers 13 residues. V lost 1 base, J lost 5 bases, and 8 bases lay in between. As originally analysed: How many nucleated cells were present was estimated from reference gene primer amplification. Repertoires were generated with immunoSEQ multiplex PCR, while TCRdb's copy carries only in-frame clones and drops some. The DNA gave D and trimming, while V, J and clone size come from that table. The profile shows under 200,000 clones, approximately 91% of them singletons.

The TCR originated in a young woman who had recovered from COVID-19. The V call is TRBV3-1 (or the pseudogene TRBV3-2), the J call TRBJ1-1; D perhaps matches TRBD1 (6 bases). The source material was PBMCs or T cells enriched from blood (not recorded which). The CDR3 loop reads CASSQVRGTEAFF. CDR3 DNA sequence: TGTGCCAGCAGCCAAGTAAGGGGGACTGAAGCTTTCTTT.